The 8 T cell receptor beta chains listed next were all sequenced from one sample in a study of shared clonotypes between healthy human individuals. Method: immunoSEQ multiplex PCR; TCRdb's copy keeps in-frame clones and lacks some. The sample comprises roughly 2.5 million clones, more than 90% of which are singletons, and around 0.14% rests with the top ten. The sequenced sample was naive CD4+ T cells sorted from blood. Subset here: CD45RA+ positively selected. Every receptor here comes from a man aged 18 to 29 in good health.

The V and J genes are TRBV4-1 and TRBJ1-5, with 9 bases fitting TRBD1. Germline V lookup: CDR1 MGHRA, CDR2 YSYEKL. This CDR3 spans 16 amino acids. The V gene end was trimmed by 4 bases and the J gene end by 0 bases; junction bases not matched to a gene: 4. The CDR3 sequence: CASSPRTGDSNQPQHF. The CDR3 DNA sequence: TGCGCCAGCAGCCCCCGGACAGGGGATAGCAATCAGCCCCAGCATTTT.

As for this clone: In the same sample, other DNA sequences code for this CDR3. The CDR3 region is CASSPGTSGRNEQFF. CDR3 nucleotides: TGTGCCAGCTCACCCGGGACTAGCGGGAGGAATGAGCAGTTCTTC. J is TRBJ2-1 and V is TRBV18; 15 bases map to TRBD2. Unmatched junction bases numbered 1, after V lost 3 bases and J lost 7 bases. The germline V gene encodes CDR1 KGHSH and CDR2 LQKENI. The CDR3 covers 15 residues.

The rearrangement links TRBV9 to TRBJ2-7, with a tentative D call TRBD2 (6 bases). Trimming removed 3 bases at V and 7 bases at J, with 20 bases between. The CDR3 is made up of 15 amino acids. CDR1 SGDLS and CDR2 YYNGEE come from the germline V gene. The CDR3 coding sequence is TGTGCCAGCAGCGGAACCGGGACTGGGAAGGAAGAGCAGTACTTC. This translates into CASSGTGTGKEEQYF.

The chain joins TRBV5-1 to TRBJ1-1; the D gene is possibly TRBD1 (6 bases). Germline V gene lookup returns CDR1 SGHRS and CDR2 YFSETQ. V shed 4 bases and J shed 0 bases, with 13 bases lying between them. CDR3 size: 15 residues. The CDR3 bases are TGCGCCAGCAGCACTGCCGGGACAATGAACACTGAAGCTTTCTTT. Translation gives CASSTAGTMNTEAFF. The full variable domain, completed using reference TRBV5-1 and TRBJ1-1, is KAGVTQTPRYLIKTRGQQVTLSCSPISGHRSVSWYQQTPGQGLQFLFEYFSETQRNKGNFPGRFSGRQFSNSRSEMNVSTLELGDSALYLCASSTAGTMNTEAFFGQGTRLTVV.

The count of this clone is one. This chain links TRBV6-5 with TRBJ2-7, with D possibly TRBD1 on 6 matching bases. Germline CDR1 and CDR2: MNHEY and SVGAGI. Trimming took off 8 bases at V and 9 bases at J, with 20 bases between the two ends. The CDR3 has 13 amino acids. CDR3 sequence reads: CASSDSLGSGQYF. CDR3 in DNA: TGTGCCAGCTCGGACAGCCTCGGCTCCGGGCAGTACTTC.

The chain couples TRBV19 to TRBJ1-6; no clear D. This CDR3 comprises 14 residues. The V end lost 7 bases, the J end lost 7 bases, and 14 bases lay between the germline ends. Germline assignment: CDR1 LNHDA and CDR2 SQIVND (reference sequence). DNA for the CDR3: TGTGCCAGTAAGGCACTTGCGGGGAATTCACCCCTCCACTTT. This gives the protein CASKALAGNSPLHF.

The rearrangement links TRBV5-1 to TRBJ2-5; 7 positions agree with TRBD2. The V gene end was trimmed by 4 bases and the J gene end by 10 bases; junction bases not matched to a gene: 13. CDR1 is SGHRS, CDR2 YFSETQ, per germline. This CDR3 region has 14 residues. The CDR3 sequence is CASSAGLGGGRQYF. The CDR3 bases are TGCGCCAGCAGCGCCGGACTAGGAGGTGGACGCCAGTACTTC.

The chain employs TRBV30 and TRBJ2-6; D call uncertain. V was trimmed by 0 bases and J by 6 bases, leaving 6 bases between them. The CDR3 covers 13 residues. Germline V gene lookup returns CDR1 GTSNPN and CDR2 SVGIG (reference sequence). The CDR3 nucleotides are TGTGCCTGGAGTGTATCCGCGGCCAACGTCCTGACTTTC. It specifies CAWSVSAANVLTF. Variable domain in full (rest from reference TRBV30 and TRBJ2-6): SQTIHQWPATLVQPVGSPLSLECTVEGTSNPNLYWYRQAAGRGLQLLFYSVGIGQISSEVPQNLSASRPQDRQFILSSKKLLLSDSGFYLCAWSVSAANVLTFGAGSRLTVL.